This T cell receptor beta chain emerged from a study of siplizumab effects on memory and regulatory T cells. The study's findings and limits: Memory cells seemed less diverse than naive T cells, which seemed major alloresponse contributors. Tregs that proliferated in siplizumab cultures did not have their suppressive function confirmed.

Details on this clone: The antigen is undetermined.

Every sample had 80,000 to 100,000 of its TCR templates assayed. Assay: immunoSEQ multiplex PCR; the TCRdb copy retains only in-frame clones and omits some. The data contain over 100,000 clones, roughly 92% of them seen just once; the ten biggest clones take up approximately 1.2%. Specimen: CD4+ T cells sorted from blood. The sequence was obtained from a human donor in good health.

As DNA, the CDR3 is TGTGCCAGCAGTTACGATAGCAGGGCCAGAACTGAAGCTTTCTTT. It specifies CASSYDSRARTEAFF. The rearrangement uses TRBV6-5 and TRBJ1-1; TRBD1 is a possible D gene (5 bases). The germline V gene encodes CDR1 MNHEY and CDR2 SVGAGI. Trimming removed 2 bases at V and 5 bases at J, with 15 bases between. The CDR3 spans 15 residues.